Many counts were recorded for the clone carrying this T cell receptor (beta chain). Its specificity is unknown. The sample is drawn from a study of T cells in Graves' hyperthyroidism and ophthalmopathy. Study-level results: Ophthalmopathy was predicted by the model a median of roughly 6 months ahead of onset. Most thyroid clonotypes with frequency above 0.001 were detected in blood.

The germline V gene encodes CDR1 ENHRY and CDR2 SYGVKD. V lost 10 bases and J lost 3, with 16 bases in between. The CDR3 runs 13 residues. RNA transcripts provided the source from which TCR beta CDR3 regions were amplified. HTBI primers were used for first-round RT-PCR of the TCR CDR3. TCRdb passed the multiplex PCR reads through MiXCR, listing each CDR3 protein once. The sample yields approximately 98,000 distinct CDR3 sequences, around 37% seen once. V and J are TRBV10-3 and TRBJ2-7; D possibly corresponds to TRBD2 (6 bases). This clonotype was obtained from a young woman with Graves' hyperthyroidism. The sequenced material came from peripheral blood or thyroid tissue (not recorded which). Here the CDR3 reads CATRGLEDYEQYF. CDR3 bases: TGTGCCACCCGGGGACTGGAGGACTACGAGCAGTACTTC.